This TCR beta chain is drawn from a study of spatial heterogeneity in lung cancer. Study-wide context: An average of more than ten raw reads was observed per unique TCR and UMI combination.

The sample holds a few counts of this clonotype. Trimming removed 1 base from V and 1 base from J, with 6 bases in between. In germline, CDR1 is MNHEY, CDR2 SVGEGT. The CDR3 spans 14 residues. This sample's time point: blood at routine non-recurrence follow-up after resection. Frozen PBMC, nontumor lung or tumor provided whole RNA, which was sequenced unsorted. A distinct unique molecular identifier was carried by each TCR cDNA molecule. Using its own MiXCR run on the 5' RACE reads, TCRdb lists one record per CDR3 protein. The profile shows about 10,000 distinct CDR3 sequences, 10% of them singletons. The sequence was obtained from a female donor with early-stage non-small cell lung cancer. The V gene is TRBV6-2 or TRBV6-3, the J gene TRBJ2-3; D is unclear. Sample: PBMCs, taken at follow-up. The CDR3 DNA reads as TGTGCCAGCAGTTACTGGGCAGGCACAGATACGCAGTATTTT. As protein: CASSYWAGTDTQYF.